The 2 T cell receptor beta chains reported below all come from one sample, sequenced in a study of blood T cells in healthy people across ages. The authors ran a second PCR of about 6 to 12 cycles using a sample-barcoded 5' primer and a J-beta primer mix. TCRdb re-derived calls from the 5' RACE reads in MiXCR, one entry per CDR3 protein. The sample lists some 1.5 million distinct CDR3 sequences, 42% occurring once. Material: blood. These receptors all come from a woman younger than 35 in good health.

This clonotype was seen once. This chain links TRBV29-1 with TRBJ2-5; the D gene is possibly TRBD2 (7 bases). Deletions cut 6 bases from V and 1 base from J, with 21 bases between. CDR3 length equals 16 residues. Germline loops: CDR1 SQVTM, CDR2 ANQGSEA. The CDR3 spells CSVWGGASGFQETQYF. CDR3 bases: TGCAGCGTCTGGGGGGGGGCTAGCGGCTTCCAAGAGACCCAGTACTTC.

CDR3 nucleotides: TGCAGCGTTGAAGGGCGAGGTGGGGAGGTCACTGAAGCTTTCTTT. This sequence encodes CSVEGRGGEVTEAFF. The chain recombines TRBV29-1 with TRBJ1-1; D is unclear. The CDR3 runs 15 residues. Germline assignment: CDR1 SQVTM and CDR2 ANQGSEA. V lost 1 base to trimming and J lost 4 bases, with 16 bases between them.